Presented here are 24 T cell receptor beta chains from one specimen sequenced in a study of Graves' ophthalmopathy and Graves' hyperthyroidism. Transcripts of RNA were the source for amplifying TCR beta CDR3 regions. Second-round multiplex PCR followed a first-round RT-PCR using HTBI primers. TCRdb recomputed calls from the multiplex PCR reads with MiXCR, one row per CDR3 protein. This sample has roughly 420,000 distinct CDR3 sequences, with around a fifth found just once. The material sequenced was peripheral blood. All receptors come from a woman aged 18-29 years with stable Graves' hyperthyroidism.

This clonotype came up many times. This chain connects TRBV24-1 to TRBJ2-7; 9 bases match TRBD1. The CDR3 sequence is 15 residues long. The V segment lost 10 bases and the J segment 2 bases; nucleotides outside the gene matches: 11. Germline V lookup: CDR1 KGHDR, CDR2 SFDVKD. In nucleotides, the CDR3 is TGTGCCACTGAGAGCGACGGGACAGGGCCCTACGAGCAGTACTTC. As protein: CATESDGTGPYEQYF.

This clonotype has ten or more counts. The chain joins TRBV7-3 to TRBJ1-1; D is undetermined. The CDR3 consists of 14 residues. Trimming took off 2 bases at V and 4 bases at J, with 11 bases between the two ends. Germline V gives CDR1 SGHTA, CDR2 FQGTGA. The CDR3 DNA follows: TGTGCCAGCAGCTTAGGAGCGCCGGGCACTGAAGCTTTCTTT. Translated, it gives CASSLGAPGTEAFF.

This clonotype appeared many times. V usage is TRBV28 and J usage is TRBJ2-5; the D gene is possibly TRBD2 (5 bases). V lost 6 bases, J lost 5 bases, and 16 bases lay in between. This CDR3 is built from 14 residues. From germline, CDR1 is MDHEN and CDR2 SYDVKM. CDR3 DNA: TGTGCCAGCAGGCCGGCAGGCGGGTGGGAGACCCAGTACTTC. Its protein product is CASRPAGGWETQYF. Supplemented by reference TRBV28 and TRBJ2-5, the full variable domain reads DVKVTQSSRYLVKRTGEKVFLECVQDMDHENMFWYRQDPGLGLRLIYFSYDVKMKEKGDIPEGYSVSREKKERFSLILESASTNQTSMYLCASRPAGGWETQYFGPGTRLLVL.

Many counts were recorded for this clonotype. The chain carries TRBV6-4 and TRBJ1-1; 9 nucleotides match TRBD1. Germline assignment: CDR1 MRHNA and CDR2 SNTAGT. V trimming: 6 bases; J trimming: 1 base; junction bases outside the gene matches: 9. The CDR3 consists of 16 residues. CDR3 bases: TGTGCCAGCAGCCCTACAGGGGGCAGGGGGAACACTGAAGCTTTCTTT. It encodes CASSPTGGRGNTEAFF.

This clonotype was observed many times. The chain links TRBV6-1 to TRBJ1-1, with 8 bases aligning to TRBD1. The CDR3 has 12 residues. The V gene's germline CDR1 is MNHNS and CDR2 SASEGT. J lost 6 bases, V lost 8 bases, and 5 bases had no gene match. This CDR3 reads CASAATGAEAFF. The CDR3, as DNA: TGTGCCAGCGCGGCGACAGGGGCTGAAGCTTTCTTT.

The sample holds a few counts of this clonotype. The chain uses TRBV11-2 and TRBJ2-5; D remains ambiguous. CDR1 is SGHAT, CDR2 FQNNGV, per germline. The germline V and J ends were trimmed by 0 bases and 5 bases, with 10 bases remaining between them. This CDR3 is built from 14 residues. The DNA of the CDR3 is TGTGCCAGCAGCTTAGATTCTAGATCGGAGACCCAGTACTTC. Residues: CASSLDSRSETQYF.

This clonotype was seen at least ten times. The rearrangement joins TRBV20-1 to TRBJ2-7, with 10 nucleotides matching TRBD2. The length of the CDR3 is 14 residues. CDR1 and CDR2 (germline): DFQATT, SNEGSKA (reference sequence). The V segment lost 0 bases and the J segment 6 bases; nucleotides outside the gene matches: 5. The CDR3 DNA sequence: TGCAGTGCTAGAGAAGCGGGAGGGCCCGGCGAGCAGTACTTC. It yields the protein CSAREAGGPGEQYF.

This clonotype was counted many times. The chain employs TRBV6-5 and TRBJ2-2, with TRBD1 as a possible D gene (6 bases). This CDR3 has 16 residues. Germline values: CDR1 MNHEY, CDR2 SVGAGI. The V gene lost 0 bases and the J gene lost 5 bases, with 13 bases spanning the gap. The CDR3 sequence is CASSYSPGARTGELFF. The CDR3, as DNA: TGTGCCAGCAGTTACTCCCCAGGGGCGCGGACCGGGGAGCTGTTTTTT.

This clonotype was counted at least ten times. The chain links TRBV20-1 to TRBJ1-1; 7 positions agree with TRBD1. There are 15 residues in the CDR3. After removal of 2 bases from V and 8 bases from J, the junction contained 14 bases not matched to a gene. Germline values: CDR1 DFQATT, CDR2 SNEGSKA (reference sequence). The CDR3 loop reads CSARLPRQGDLEAFF. The CDR3 region has the DNA TGCAGTGCTAGACTTCCGCGACAGGGTGACCTGGAAGCTTTCTTT.

At least ten counts were recorded for this clonotype. The J gene is TRBJ1-1, the V gene TRBV6-5; D uncertain. CDR1 and CDR2 (germline): MNHEY, SVGAGI. This CDR3 region has 13 residues. V was shortened by 2 bases and J by 2 bases, with 6 bases between the two germline ends. The CDR3 DNA sequence: TGTGCCAGCAGTTACGCTCCAAACACTGAAGCTTTCTTT. Translated, it gives CASSYAPNTEAFF.

The chain combines TRBV6-1 with TRBJ2-5, with D hard to call. The germline V gene has CDR1 MNHNS and CDR2 SASEGT. Trimming removed 4 bases from V and 3 bases from J, with 12 bases in between. The CDR3 is made up of 14 amino acids. DNA for the CDR3: TGTGCCAGCAGTGCGGTCAGAAAGAAAGAGACCCAGTACTTC. Translation: CASSAVRKKETQYF.

This clonotype showed up many times. V is TRBV7-9 and J is TRBJ1-2; 9 nucleotides align to TRBD1. CDR1 is SEHNR and CDR2 is FQNEAQ in the germline V gene (reference sequence). Losses at the gene ends were 8 bases for V and 3 bases for J; bases not matched to a gene: 10. There are 15 residues in the CDR3. The CDR3 sequence: CASGHTGGADYGYTF. The CDR3 DNA follows: TGTGCCAGCGGACATACAGGGGGCGCGGACTATGGCTACACCTTC.

This clonotype was detected many times. The chain joins TRBV6-2 or TRBV6-3 to TRBJ1-2; 12 nucleotides align to TRBD1. From germline, CDR1 is MNHEY and CDR2 SVGEGT. V dropped 6 bases and J dropped 8; count of bases not matched to a gene: 7. This CDR3 contains 14 residues. The DNA for the CDR3 is TGTGCCAGCAGGCGGGACAGGGGGCGCGGGGGCTACACCTTC. It yields the protein CASRRDRGRGGYTF.

CDR3: CASRRKAHSSYEQYF. The CDR3 DNA reads TGTGCCAGCAGAAGGAAAGCGCACAGCTCCTACGAGCAGTACTTC. This chain connects TRBV28 to TRBJ2-7, with no clear D. This CDR3 has 15 amino acids. V was pared by 6 bases and J by 0 bases, with 15 bases between. Germline CDR1 MDHEN, CDR2 SYDVKM.

This clonotype was seen repeatedly, ten times or more. In nucleotides, the CDR3 is TGCGCCAGCAGCTTGGATCCGGACAGGGCCTACGAGCAGTACTTC. It encodes CASSLDPDRAYEQYF. J is TRBJ2-7 and V is TRBV5-1; 8 bases align to TRBD1. The germline gives CDR1 SGHRS, CDR2 YFSETQ. The CDR3 is 15 amino acids. V gave up 0 bases and J gave up 2 bases; unmatched junction bases: 4.

The chain joins TRBV20-1 to TRBJ2-5, with D perhaps matching TRBD1 or TRBD2 (6 bases each). Germline V lookup: CDR1 DFQATT, CDR2 SNEGSKA (reference sequence). Trimming took 3 bases from V and 5 from J, leaving 19 bases between them. The CDR3 length is 15 residues. The CDR3 loop reads CSARTPWGAVETQYF. In DNA form, the CDR3 reads TGCAGTGCTAGGACCCCCTGGGGGGCAGTGGAGACCCAGTACTTC.

The CDR3 reads CSATRGGRNTEAFF. The CDR3 DNA reads as TGCAGTGCGACACGCGGGGGACGGAACACTGAAGCTTTCTTT. The chain combines TRBV20-1 with TRBJ1-1, with D possibly being TRBD1 (5 bases). CDR1 and CDR2 (germline): DFQATT, SNEGSKA (reference sequence). Trimming took off 6 bases at V and 1 base at J, with 15 bases between the two ends. CDR3 length equals 14 residues.

This clonotype was observed at least ten times. The V gene is TRBV30, the J gene TRBJ2-5; D is ambiguous. The germline CDR1 and CDR2 sequences are GTSNPN and SVGIG (reference sequence). V lost 4 bases and J 1 base, leaving 13 bases between the germline ends. The CDR3 loop spans 14 amino acids. The CDR3 here is CAWTASKSQETQYF. In DNA form, the CDR3 reads TGTGCCTGGACGGCTTCCAAGAGCCAAGAGACCCAGTACTTC.

This clonotype has only a few counts. This may come from a read error, since a much larger clone is one base off. CDR3 DNA: TGCAGTGTTAGTTACAGGGGGATACTACAAGAGACCCAGTACTTC. It is translated as CSVSYRGILQETQYF. The chain carries TRBV20-1 and TRBJ2-5; TRBD1 matches 8 bases. This CDR3 spans 15 amino acids. Germline V gene sequence: CDR1 DFQATT, CDR2 SNEGSKA (reference sequence). The trim removed 7 bases at V and 2 bases at J, leaving 12 bases unmatched.

The gene calls are TRBV6-1 and TRBJ1-1, with D maybe TRBD1 (5 bases). The germline V gene encodes CDR1 MNHNS and CDR2 SASEGT. The V end lost 6 bases, the J end lost 2 bases, and 19 bases lay between the germline ends. CDR3 length: 16 residues. CDR3 sequence (DNA): TGTGCCAGCAGACGAGGCCTCAGGGTTGTCAACACTGAAGCTTTCTTT. It is translated as CASRRGLRVVNTEAFF.

This clonotype was observed at least ten times. The J gene is TRBJ2-7, the V gene TRBV6-1; TRBD2 agrees at 16 bases. The germline gives CDR1 MNHNS, CDR2 SASEGT. Trimming took 3 bases from V and 4 from J; bases not matched to a gene: 3. The CDR3 has 16 amino acids. CDR3 DNA sequence: TGTGCCAGCAGTGAGGGACTAGCGGGAGGGGGATACGAGCAGTACTTC. Protein: CASSEGLAGGGYEQYF.

This clonotype was recorded at least ten times. The chain is built from TRBV4-3 and TRBJ2-6; D assignment may be TRBD1 or TRBD2 (6 bases each). CDR1 is LGHNA, CDR2 YSLEER, per germline. V lost 7 bases, J lost 0 bases, and 19 bases lay in between. The CDR3 is 18 residues long. CDR3 sequence (DNA): TGCGCCAGCACCCCAGACAGGTTCGGGGGCTCTGGGGCCAACGTCCTGACTTTC. Protein: CASTPDRFGGSGANVLTF.

This clonotype was picked up many times. The V call is TRBV24-1, the J call TRBJ2-5; D gene unclear. V lost 0 bases and J lost 2, with 9 bases in between. Germline CDR1 and CDR2: KGHDR and SFDVKD. CDR3 length: 15 amino acids. The CDR3 region has the DNA TGTGCCACCAGTGATTTGTGCCCGGTACAAGAGACCCAGTACTTC. Its protein is CATSDLCPVQETQYF.

Of note for this clonotype: This may arise from a read error, as a much more abundant clone is one base away. The chain combines TRBV6-4 with TRBJ2-5; 10 bases fit TRBD1. Germline V gene lookup returns CDR1 MRHNA and CDR2 SNTAGT. CDR3 length: 14 residues. The DNA for the CDR3 is TGTGTCAGCAGTTACTCGGGACAGGGGGAGACCCAGTACTTC. It encodes CVSSYSGQGETQYF.